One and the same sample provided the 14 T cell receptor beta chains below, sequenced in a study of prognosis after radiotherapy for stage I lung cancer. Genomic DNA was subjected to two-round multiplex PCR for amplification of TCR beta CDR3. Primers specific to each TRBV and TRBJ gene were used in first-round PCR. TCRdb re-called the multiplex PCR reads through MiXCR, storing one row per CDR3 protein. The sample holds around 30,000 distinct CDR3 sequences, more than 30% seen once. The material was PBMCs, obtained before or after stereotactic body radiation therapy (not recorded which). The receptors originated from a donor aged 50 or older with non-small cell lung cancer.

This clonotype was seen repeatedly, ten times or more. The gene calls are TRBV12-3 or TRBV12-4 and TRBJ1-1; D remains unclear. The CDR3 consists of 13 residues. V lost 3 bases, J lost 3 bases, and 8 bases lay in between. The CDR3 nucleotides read TGTGCCAGCAGTTTTAGGGAGGACACTGAAGCTTTCTTT. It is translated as CASSFREDTEAFF.

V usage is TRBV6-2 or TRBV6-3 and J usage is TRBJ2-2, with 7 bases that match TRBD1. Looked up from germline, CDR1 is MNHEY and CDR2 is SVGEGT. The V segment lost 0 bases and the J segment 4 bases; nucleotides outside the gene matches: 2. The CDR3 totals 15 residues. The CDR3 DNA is TGTGCCAGCAGTTACTCGACAGGGACCACCGGGGAGCTGTTTTTT. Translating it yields CASSYSTGTTGELFF.

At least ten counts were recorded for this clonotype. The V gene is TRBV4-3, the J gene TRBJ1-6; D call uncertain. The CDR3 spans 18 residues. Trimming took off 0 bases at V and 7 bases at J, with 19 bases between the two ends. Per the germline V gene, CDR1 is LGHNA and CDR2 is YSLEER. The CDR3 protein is CASSQDLKGSSVNSPLHF. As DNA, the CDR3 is TGCGCCAGCAGCCAAGATCTGAAGGGCTCCAGTGTGAATTCACCCCTCCACTTT.

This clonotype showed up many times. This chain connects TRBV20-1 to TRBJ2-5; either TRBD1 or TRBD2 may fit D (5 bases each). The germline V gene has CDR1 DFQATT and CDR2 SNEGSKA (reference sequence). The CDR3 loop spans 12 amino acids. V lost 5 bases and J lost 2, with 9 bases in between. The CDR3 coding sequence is TGCAGTGCTCCTTGGGGGCAAGAGACCCAGTACTTC. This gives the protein CSAPWGQETQYF.

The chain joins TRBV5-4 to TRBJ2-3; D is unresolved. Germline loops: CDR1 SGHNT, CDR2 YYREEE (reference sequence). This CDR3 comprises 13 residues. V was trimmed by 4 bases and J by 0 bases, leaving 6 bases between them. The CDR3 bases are TGTGCCAGCAGCCCGACTAGCACAGATACGCAGTATTTT. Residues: CASSPTSTDTQYF.

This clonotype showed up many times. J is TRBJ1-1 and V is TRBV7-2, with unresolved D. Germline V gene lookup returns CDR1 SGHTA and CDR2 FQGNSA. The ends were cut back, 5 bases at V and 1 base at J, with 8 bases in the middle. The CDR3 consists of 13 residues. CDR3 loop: CASSLIKNTEAFF. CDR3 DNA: TGTGCCAGCAGCCTTATCAAGAACACTGAAGCTTTCTTT.

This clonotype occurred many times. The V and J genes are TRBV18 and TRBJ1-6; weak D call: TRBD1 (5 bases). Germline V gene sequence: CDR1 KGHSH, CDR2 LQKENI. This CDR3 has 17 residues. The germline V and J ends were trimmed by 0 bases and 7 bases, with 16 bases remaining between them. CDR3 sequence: CASSPPMGQGGNSPLHF. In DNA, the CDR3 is TGTGCCAGCTCACCACCAATGGGGCAGGGTGGGAATTCACCCCTCCACTTT.

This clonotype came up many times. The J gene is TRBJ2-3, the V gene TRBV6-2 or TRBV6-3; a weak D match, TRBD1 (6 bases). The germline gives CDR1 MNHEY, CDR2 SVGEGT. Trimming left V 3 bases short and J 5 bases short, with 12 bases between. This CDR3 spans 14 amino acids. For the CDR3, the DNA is TGTGCCAGCAGTTATACAGGGCAGGGAGATACGCAGTATTTT. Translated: CASSYTGQGDTQYF.

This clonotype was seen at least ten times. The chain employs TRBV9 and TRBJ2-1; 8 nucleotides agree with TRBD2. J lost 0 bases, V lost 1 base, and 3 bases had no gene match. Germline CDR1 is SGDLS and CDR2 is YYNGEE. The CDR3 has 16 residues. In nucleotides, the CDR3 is TGTGCCAGCAGCGTAAGGAGCGGGGGCTCCTACAATGAGCAGTTCTTC. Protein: CASSVRSGGSYNEQFF.

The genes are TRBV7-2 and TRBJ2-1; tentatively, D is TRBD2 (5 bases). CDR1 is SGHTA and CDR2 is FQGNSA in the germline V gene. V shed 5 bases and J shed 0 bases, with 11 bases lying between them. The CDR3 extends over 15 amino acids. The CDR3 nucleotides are TGTGCCAGCAGCCATAGTCGGGGCTCCTACAATGAGCAGTTCTTC. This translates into CASSHSRGSYNEQFF. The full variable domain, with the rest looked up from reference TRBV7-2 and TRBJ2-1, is GAGVSQSPSNKVTEKGKDVELRCDPISGHTALYWYRQSLGQGLEFLIYFQGNSAPDKSGLPSDRFSAERTGGSVSTLTIQRTQQEDSAVYLCASSHSRGSYNEQFFGPGTRLTVL.

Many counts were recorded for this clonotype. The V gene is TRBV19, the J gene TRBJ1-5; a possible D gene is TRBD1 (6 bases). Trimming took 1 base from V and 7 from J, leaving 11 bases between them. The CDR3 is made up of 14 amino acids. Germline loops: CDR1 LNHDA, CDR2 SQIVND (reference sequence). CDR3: CASSIAQGVQPQHF. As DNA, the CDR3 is TGTGCCAGTAGTATAGCACAGGGTGTACAGCCCCAGCATTTT.

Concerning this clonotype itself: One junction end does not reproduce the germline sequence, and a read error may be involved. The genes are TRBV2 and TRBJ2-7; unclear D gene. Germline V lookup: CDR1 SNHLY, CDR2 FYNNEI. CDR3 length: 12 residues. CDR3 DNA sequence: TGTGCCAGCAGTGCCTTCTCCTATGAGCAGTACTTC. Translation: CASSAFSYEQYF.

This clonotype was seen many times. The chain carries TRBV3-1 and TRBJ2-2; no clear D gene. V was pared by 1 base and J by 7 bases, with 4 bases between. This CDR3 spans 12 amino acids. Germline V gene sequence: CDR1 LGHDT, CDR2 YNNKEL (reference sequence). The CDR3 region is CASSQVNGELFF. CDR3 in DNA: TGTGCCAGCAGCCAAGTAAACGGGGAGCTGTTTTTT.

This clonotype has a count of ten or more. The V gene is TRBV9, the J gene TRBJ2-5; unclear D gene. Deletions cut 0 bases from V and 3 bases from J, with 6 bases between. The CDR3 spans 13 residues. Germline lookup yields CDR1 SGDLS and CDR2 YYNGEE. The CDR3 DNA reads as TGTGCCAGCAGCGTAGCTTTGGAAGAGACCCAGTACTTC. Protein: CASSVALEETQYF.